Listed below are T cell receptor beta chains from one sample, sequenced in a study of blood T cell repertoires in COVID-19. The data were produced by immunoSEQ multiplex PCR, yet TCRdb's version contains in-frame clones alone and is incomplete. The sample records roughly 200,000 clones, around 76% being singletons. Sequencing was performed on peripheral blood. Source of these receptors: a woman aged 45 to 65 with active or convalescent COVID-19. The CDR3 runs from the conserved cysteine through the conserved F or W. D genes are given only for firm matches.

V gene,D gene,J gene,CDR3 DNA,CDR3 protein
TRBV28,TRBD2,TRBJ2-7,TGTGCCAGCAGCGGGCACGGGGGGGGTGGCGAGCAGTACTTC,CASSGHGGGGEQYF
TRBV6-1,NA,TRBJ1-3,TGTGCCAGCAGTGACAGGGCGGTGTCAAACACCATATATTTT,CASSDRAVSNTIYF
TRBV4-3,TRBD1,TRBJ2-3,TGCGCCAGCAGCCAAGAGGCAGGGGGCGCAACAGATACGCAGTATTTT,CASSQEAGGATDTQYF
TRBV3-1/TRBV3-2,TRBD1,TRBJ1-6,TGTGCCAGCAGCTCGGACAGGAGCGGTTCACCCCTCCACTTT,CASSSDRSGSPLHF
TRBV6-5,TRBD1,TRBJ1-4,TGTGCCAGCAGCCAGACAGGGGCGGGTGAAAAACTGTTTTTT,CASSQTGAGEKLFF
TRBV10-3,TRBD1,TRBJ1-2,TGTGCCATCAGCCAACTTACAGGGGGTAGCTATGGCTACACCTTC,CAISQLTGGSYGYTF
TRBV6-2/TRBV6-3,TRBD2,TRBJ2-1,TGTGCCAGCAGTTGGTCGGGAGGGCCACATGAGCAGTTCTTC,CASSWSGGPHEQFF
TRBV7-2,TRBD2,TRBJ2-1,TGTGCCAGCAGCGTGACTAGCGGGAGCACTAGTGAGCAGTTCTTC,CASSVTSGSTSEQFF
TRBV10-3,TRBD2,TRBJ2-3,TGTGCCATCAGGGCCGGGACTAGCGGAGATACGCAGTATTTT,CAIRAGTSGDTQYF
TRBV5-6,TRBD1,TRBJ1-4,TGTGCCAGCAGCTTACAGGGGGCAACTAATGAAAAACTGTTTTTT,CASSLQGATNEKLFF
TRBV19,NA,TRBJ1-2,TGTGCCAGTAGATGGGGCACAATCTATGGCTACACCTTC,CASRWGTIYGYTF
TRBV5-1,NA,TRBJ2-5,TGCGCCAGCAGCCAGGAGACAGGCAGAGAGACCCAGTACTTC,CASSQETGRETQYF
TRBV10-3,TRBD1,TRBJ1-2,TGTGCCATCAGCCAAGGGGGCCTCCGCTATGGCTACACCTTC,CAISQGGLRYGYTF
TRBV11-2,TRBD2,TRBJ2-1,TGTGCCAGCAGCTTAGATCCCGGGATAAGGACTAGCGTAAACAATGAGCAGTTCTTC,CASSLDPGIRTSVNNEQFF